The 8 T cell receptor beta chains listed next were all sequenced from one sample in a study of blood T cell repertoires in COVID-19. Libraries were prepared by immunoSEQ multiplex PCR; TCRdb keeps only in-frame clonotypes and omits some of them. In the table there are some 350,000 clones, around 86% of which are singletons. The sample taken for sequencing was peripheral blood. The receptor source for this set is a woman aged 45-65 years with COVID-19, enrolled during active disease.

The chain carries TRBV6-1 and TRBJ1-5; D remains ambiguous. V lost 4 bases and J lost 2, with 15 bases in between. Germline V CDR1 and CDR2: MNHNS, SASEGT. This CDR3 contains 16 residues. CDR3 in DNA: TGTGCCAGCAGTGCTCAGTCAGGTTCCGGCAATCAGCCCCAGCATTTT. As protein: CASSAQSGSGNQPQHF.

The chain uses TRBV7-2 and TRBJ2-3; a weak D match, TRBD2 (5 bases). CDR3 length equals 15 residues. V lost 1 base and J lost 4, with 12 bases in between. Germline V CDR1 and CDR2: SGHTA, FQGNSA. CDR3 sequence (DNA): TGTGCCAGCAGCTTAGGCCCTGGGCGGGCAGATACGCAGTATTTT. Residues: CASSLGPGRADTQYF.

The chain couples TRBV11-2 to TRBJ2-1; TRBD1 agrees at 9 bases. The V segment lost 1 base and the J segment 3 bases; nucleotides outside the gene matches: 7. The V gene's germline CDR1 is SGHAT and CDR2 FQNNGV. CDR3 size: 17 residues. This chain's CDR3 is CASSLALPGQGYNEQFF. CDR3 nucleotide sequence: TGTGCCAGCAGCTTAGCCTTACCGGGACAGGGCTACAATGAGCAGTTCTTC.

The CDR3 spells CASSPPFPFDEQFF. CDR3 DNA: TGTGCCAGCTCACCACCATTCCCGTTCGATGAGCAGTTCTTC. V and J are TRBV18 and TRBJ2-1, with D unclear. Deletions cut 0 bases from V and 8 bases from J, with 11 bases between. Germline CDR1 KGHSH, CDR2 LQKENI. The length of the CDR3 is 14 residues.

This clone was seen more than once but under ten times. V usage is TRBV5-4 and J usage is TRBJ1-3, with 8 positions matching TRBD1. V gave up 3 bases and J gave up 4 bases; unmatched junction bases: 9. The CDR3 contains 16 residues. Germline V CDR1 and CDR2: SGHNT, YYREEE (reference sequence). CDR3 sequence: CASSSQGAMSGNTIYF. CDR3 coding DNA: TGTGCCAGCAGCTCCCAGGGGGCGATGTCCGGAAACACCATATATTTT.

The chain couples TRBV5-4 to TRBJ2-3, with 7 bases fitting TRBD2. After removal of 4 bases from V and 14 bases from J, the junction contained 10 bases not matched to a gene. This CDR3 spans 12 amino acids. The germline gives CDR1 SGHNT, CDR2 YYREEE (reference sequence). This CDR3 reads CASSPSGMTRYF. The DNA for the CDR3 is TGTGCCAGCAGCCCTAGCGGAATGACTCGGTATTTT.

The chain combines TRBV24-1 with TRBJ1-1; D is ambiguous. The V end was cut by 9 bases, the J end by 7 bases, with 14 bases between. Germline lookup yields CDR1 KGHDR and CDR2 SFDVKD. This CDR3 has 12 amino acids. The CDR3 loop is CATLRSDREAFF. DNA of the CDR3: TGTGCCACCCTGAGGAGTGATCGTGAAGCTTTCTTT.

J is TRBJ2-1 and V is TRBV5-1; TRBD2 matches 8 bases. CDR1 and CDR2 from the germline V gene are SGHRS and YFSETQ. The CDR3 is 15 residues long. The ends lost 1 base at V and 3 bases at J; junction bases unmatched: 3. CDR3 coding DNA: TGCGCCAGCAGCTTGACCGGGACTAGCTACAATGAGCAGTTCTTC. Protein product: CASSLTGTSYNEQFF.